These 23 T cell receptor beta chains share one sample of origin, sequenced in a study of T cell repertoires in cytomegalovirus infection. TCRdb reprocessed the reads via MiXCR and lists one record per CDR3 protein. Of hundreds of thousands of distinct CDR3 sequences listed, approximately 32% are singletons. Their antigens are not known. Sequenced here: cultured CD8+ T cells from PBMCs, sampled from culture after CMV antigen stimulation. Source of these receptors: a human donor in good health (CMV status not recorded). Some clones in this sample may be carry-over from other donors' samples.

This chain links TRBV5-4 with TRBJ1-5; D gene unclear. V was shortened by 5 bases and J by 5 bases, with 14 bases between the two germline ends. Germline-derived CDR1 and CDR2 are SGHNT and YYREEE (reference sequence). The CDR3 runs to 14 residues. The CDR3 region has the DNA TGTGCCAGCAGAAAGGCGCAGACTCATCAGCCCCAGCATTTT. Its protein product is CASRKAQTHQPQHF. The whole variable domain, filled in from reference TRBV5-4 and TRBJ1-5, reads ETGVTQSPTHLIKTRGQQVTLRCSSQSGHNTVSWYQQALGQGPQFIFQYYREEENGRGNFPPRFSGLQFPNYSSELNVNALELDDSALYLCASRKAQTHQPQHFGDGTRLSIL.

The chain recombines TRBV10-2 with TRBJ2-1, with 8 positions matching TRBD2. The CDR3 spans 15 residues. With V trimmed by 3 bases and J by 9 bases, 10 bases remained unmatched. CDR1 WSHSY and CDR2 SAAADI come from the germline V gene. CDR3 sequence reads: CASSDGSAGGGEQFF. CDR3 nucleotide sequence: TGCGCCAGCAGTGATGGTTCGGCGGGGGGCGGTGAGCAGTTCTTC.

The V gene is TRBV7-8, the J gene TRBJ1-4; possibly TRBD1 for D (6 bases). The CDR3 extends over 18 amino acids. V lost 5 bases and J 0 bases, leaving 19 bases between the germline ends. Germline values: CDR1 SGHVS, CDR2 FQNEAQ. The CDR3 protein is CASSPEGRTAPTNEKLFF. The CDR3 DNA follows: TGTGCCAGCAGCCCAGAGGGTCGGACAGCACCAACTAATGAAAAACTGTTTTTT.

As for this clonotype: The germline gene is not matched at one end of the junction; a read error may be the cause. V is TRBV2 and J is TRBJ2-1; the D is unclear. This CDR3 spans 15 amino acids. Per germline, CDR1 SNHLY and CDR2 FYNNEI. The CDR3 DNA reads TGTGCCGGCAGTGACGACACTGCGGCCTACAATGAGCAGTTCTTC. Amino acid sequence: CAGSDDTAAYNEQFF.

This clonotype was observed a few times. The J gene is TRBJ1-2, the V gene TRBV20-1, with D perhaps TRBD1 (6 bases). V was pared by 0 bases and J by 3 bases, with 14 bases between. This CDR3 contains 15 residues. Germline-derived CDR1 and CDR2 are DFQATT and SNEGSKA (reference sequence). CDR3 amino acids: CSARDGGGAYYGYTF. The CDR3 DNA sequence: TGCAGTGCTAGAGATGGGGGGGGCGCTTACTATGGCTACACCTTC.

The chain combines TRBV7-9 with TRBJ2-5, with TRBD2 matching over 8 bases. Trimming cost V 5 bases and J 5 bases; bases outside gene matches: 13. The germline gives CDR1 SEHNR, CDR2 FQNEAQ (reference sequence). The CDR3 contains 16 residues. The CDR3 reads CASSLPGLEYAETQYF. In DNA, the CDR3 is TGTGCCAGCAGCCTCCCGGGACTAGAGTATGCGGAGACCCAGTACTTC.

This chain uses TRBV25-1 with TRBJ1-2, with D possibly being TRBD1 (6 bases). The CDR3 runs 15 residues. Germline loops: CDR1 MGHDK, CDR2 SYGVNS. V was cut by 2 bases and J by 5 bases, with 15 bases left in between. The CDR3 protein is CASSEPTGTTYGYTF. Written as DNA, the CDR3 is TGTGCCAGCAGTGAACCGACAGGCACCACTTATGGCTACACCTTC.

The chain has TRBV5-5 and TRBJ2-2; 7 bases match TRBD1. Germline V lookup: CDR1 SGHKS, CDR2 YYEKEE (reference sequence). With V trimmed by 0 bases and J by 1 base, 3 bases remained unmatched. There are 16 residues in the CDR3. The CDR3 coding sequence is TGTGCCAGCAGCTTGGGGCGGACAGGGAACACCGGGGAGCTGTTTTTT. It encodes CASSLGRTGNTGELFF.

The rearrangement links TRBV4-1 to TRBJ2-1; 9 nucleotides align to TRBD1. The CDR3 totals 14 residues. Germline CDR1 MGHRA, CDR2 YSYEKL. V lost 0 bases to trimming and J lost 8 bases; unmatched junction nucleotides: 2. This chain's CDR3 is CASSQEGQGYEQFF. The CDR3 bases are TGCGCCAGCAGCCAAGAGGGACAGGGCTATGAGCAGTTCTTC.

V usage is TRBV12-3 or TRBV12-4 and J usage is TRBJ1-2; D uncertain. CDR3 size: 13 residues. The V end was cut by 2 bases, the J end by 4 bases, with 8 bases between. CDR3 in amino acids: CASSLREAYGYTF. The CDR3 coding sequence is TGTGCCAGCAGTTTAAGGGAGGCCTATGGCTACACCTTC.

This clonotype showed up just a few times. J is TRBJ1-5 and V is TRBV28; TRBD1 is a possible D gene (5 bases). The CDR3 contains 14 residues. The V and J ends lost 3 bases and 5 bases respectively, with 11 bases between them. CDR1 is MDHEN and CDR2 is SYDVKM in the germline V gene. CDR3 in DNA: TGTGCCAGCAGTTTTTCAGACAGCGATCAGCCCCAGCATTTT. The encoded protein is CASSFSDSDQPQHF.

The gene calls are TRBV27 and TRBJ1-1; a weak D match, TRBD1 (5 bases). Germline assignment: CDR1 MNHEY and CDR2 SMNVEV (reference sequence). There are 15 residues in the CDR3. Trimming pared 6 bases from V and 0 bases from J, leaving 14 bases between. CDR3 DNA sequence: TGTGCCAGCAGCTTAGGGTTGGGGGTGAACACTGAAGCTTTCTTT. Translating it yields CASSLGLGVNTEAFF.

The rearrangement joins TRBV7-9 to TRBJ2-1; no clear D gene. Looked up from germline, CDR1 is SEHNR and CDR2 is FQNEAQ (reference sequence). V lost 8 bases to trimming and J lost 2 bases, with 10 bases between them. The CDR3 sequence is 13 residues long. The CDR3: CASPAATYNEQFF. The CDR3, as DNA: TGTGCCAGCCCGGCGGCCACCTACAATGAGCAGTTCTTC.

The rearrangement links TRBV10-3 to TRBJ1-2; D uncertain. Germline CDR1 ENHRY, CDR2 SYGVKD. The CDR3 covers 16 residues. V was cut by 3 bases and J by 5 bases, with 19 bases left in between. The CDR3 DNA follows: TGTGCCATCAGTGAAAGCCCGGACGGAATTTTTTATGGCTACACCTTC. This translates into CAISESPDGIFYGYTF.

CDR3 sequence: CARDRRNEQFF. Written as DNA, the CDR3 is TGTGCCAGGGACAGGCGCAATGAGCAGTTCTTC. The chain recombines TRBV2 with TRBJ2-1; 7 bases match TRBD1. The germline V gene has CDR1 SNHLY and CDR2 FYNNEI. CDR3 length: 11 residues. With V trimmed by 9 bases and J by 6 bases, 2 bases remained unmatched.

This clonotype was seen only a few times. The genes are TRBV27 and TRBJ1-1, with 7 nucleotides matching TRBD1. The germline V gene has CDR1 MNHEY and CDR2 SMNVEV (reference sequence). With 4 bases clipped from V and 5 bases from J, the junction kept 10 bases outside the gene matches. The CDR3 sequence is 15 residues long. Here the CDR3 reads CASSSPTGAKTEAFF. The CDR3 DNA sequence: TGTGCCAGCAGTTCCCCAACAGGGGCGAAGACTGAAGCTTTCTTT.

V usage is TRBV9 and J usage is TRBJ2-1; D remains ambiguous. Deletions cut 2 bases from V and 6 bases from J, with 9 bases between. The CDR3 has 13 residues. Germline V lookup: CDR1 SGDLS, CDR2 YYNGEE. In DNA, the CDR3 is TGTGCCAGCAGCGTCGATTGGGGCAATGAGCAGTTCTTC. This gives the protein CASSVDWGNEQFF.

There are a few counts of this clonotype. The chain recombines TRBV14 with TRBJ1-6, with 7 bases fitting TRBD1. The germline CDR1 and CDR2 sequences are SGHDN and FVKESK. The J segment lost 8 bases and the V segment lost 1 base, leaving 5 bases of the junction unmatched. The CDR3 spans 15 residues. The CDR3 here is CASSQATGRHSPLHF. The CDR3 DNA reads TGTGCCAGCAGCCAAGCGACAGGGCGGCATTCACCCCTCCACTTT.

This clonotype has just a few counts. The chain couples TRBV6-2 or TRBV6-3 to TRBJ2-1; TRBD1 matches at 9 bases. CDR1 and CDR2 from the germline V gene are MNHEY and SVGEGT. Trimming at V came to 2 bases and at J to 7 bases, leaving 15 bases not matched to a gene. The CDR3 is 18 amino acids. The CDR3 loop is CASSYNPGDRVIENEQFF. The DNA for the CDR3 is TGTGCCAGCAGTTACAACCCCGGGGACAGGGTCATAGAAAATGAGCAGTTCTTC.

The chain couples TRBV15 to TRBJ2-1, with D possibly TRBD1 on 6 matching bases. V gave up 9 bases and J gave up 2 bases, with 14 bases separating them. The CDR3 has 14 residues. The germline V gene has CDR1 LNHNV and CDR2 YYDKDF (reference sequence). The DNA of the CDR3 is TGTGCCACTACACCCCAGGGGCCCTACAATGAGCAGTTCTTC. This sequence encodes CATTPQGPYNEQFF.

This clonotype has at least ten counts. CDR3 nucleotide sequence: TGTGCCAGCAGCTTAGCGGGACAGGATCCCTACGAGCAGTACTTC. Its translation: CASSLAGQDPYEQYF. This chain joins TRBV7-9 and TRBJ2-7; the match to TRBD1 covers 8 bases. CDR1 is SEHNR, CDR2 FQNEAQ, per germline (reference sequence). The CDR3 has 15 amino acids. Trimming at V came to 0 bases and at J to 2 bases, leaving 3 bases not matched to a gene.

In DNA form, the CDR3 reads TGTGCCACCAGTGATCCCAACAGACTAGCGGGGCACACAGATACGCAGTATTTT. Its translation is CATSDPNRLAGHTDTQYF. The rearrangement links TRBV24-1 to TRBJ2-3, with 11 bases aligning to TRBD2. J was trimmed by 2 bases and V by 3 bases; bases with no gene match: 9. In germline, CDR1 is KGHDR, CDR2 SFDVKD. CDR3 length: 18 amino acids.

The chain has TRBV6-4 and TRBJ2-6, with a tentative D call TRBD2 (6 bases). V was cut by 2 bases and J by 1 base, with 15 bases left in between. CDR1 and CDR2 from the germline V gene are MRHNA and SNTAGT. The CDR3 is 18 residues long. The CDR3, as DNA: TGTGCCAGCAGTGACGGAACGGGGGTTAATTCTGGGGCCAACGTCCTGACTTTC. Translating gives CASSDGTGVNSGANVLTF.